These T cell receptor beta chains were read from a single sample in a study of beta chain features in type 1 diabetes. Sequencing was performed with immunoSEQ multiplex PCR; in TCRdb, only in-frame clones are kept and a portion is missing. The sample includes 120,000 to 150,000 clones, about 51% of them seen just once. What was sequenced was Tregs from blood. The receptors were gathered from a man aged 18 to 30 in good health. CDR3s include the opening cysteine and the closing phenylalanine or tryptophan. Part of the rows lack a size; the others show once, few, many or a class for expanded clones.

clone size: NA
V gene: TRBV6-1
J gene: TRBJ1-2
CDR3 length: 13
CDR3 protein: CASSVTSGYGYTF

clone size: NA
V gene: TRBV6-4
J gene: TRBJ1-6
CDR3 length: 18
CDR3 protein: CASSEPRQGYSYNSPLHF

clone size: few
V gene: TRBV11-1
J gene: TRBJ1-2
CDR3 length: 15
CDR3 protein: CASRDDRDGYYGYTF

clone size: NA
V gene: TRBV18
J gene: TRBJ2-6
CDR3 length: 18
CDR3 protein: CASSPIGGASLGANVLTF

clone size: NA
V gene: TRBV6-5
J gene: TRBJ2-2
CDR3 length: 15
CDR3 protein: CASSLAAGVTGELFF

clone size: once
V gene: TRBV18
J gene: TRBJ1-2
CDR3 length: 15
CDR3 protein: CASSPLEGVVYGYTF

clone size: NA
V gene: TRBV5-1
J gene: TRBJ1-3
CDR3 length: 16
CDR3 protein: CASSLGGQGSGNTIYF

clone size: few
V gene: TRBV29-1
J gene: TRBJ1-1
CDR3 length: 13
CDR3 protein: CSVEREGNTEAFF

clone size: few
V gene: TRBV7-3
J gene: TRBJ2-2
CDR3 length: 20
CDR3 protein: CASSRTNLTRTGGHTGELFF

clone size: NA
V gene: TRBV4-3
J gene: TRBJ2-7
CDR3 length: 17
CDR3 protein: CASSQDDRTSATYEQYF

clone size: NA
V gene: TRBV7-9
J gene: TRBJ2-3
CDR3 length: 12
CDR3 protein: CSGSREADTQYF

clone size: NA
V gene: TRBV9
J gene: TRBJ2-1
CDR3 length: 18
CDR3 protein: CASSVVRGGTSSYNEQFF

clone size: once
V gene: TRBV11-3
J gene: TRBJ1-1
CDR3 length: 13
CDR3 protein: CASSSLPGTEAFF

clone size: NA
V gene: TRBV10-3
J gene: TRBJ2-2
CDR3 length: 14
CDR3 protein: CAISESRAPGELFF

clone size: NA
V gene: TRBV6-1
J gene: TRBJ2-1
CDR3 length: 11
CDR3 protein: CASGAGGRQFF

clone size: few
V gene: TRBV29-1
J gene: TRBJ1-4
CDR3 length: 11
CDR3 protein: CSVAGSEKLFF

clone size: few
V gene: TRBV5-1
J gene: TRBJ1-2
CDR3 length: 14
CDR3 protein: CASSRDSAGYGYTF

clone size: NA
V gene: TRBV6-5
J gene: TRBJ1-3
CDR3 length: 15
CDR3 protein: CASSKMTGFGNTIYF

clone size: few
V gene: TRBV7-2
J gene: TRBJ2-3
CDR3 length: 15
CDR3 protein: CASSLGLAVRDTQYF

clone size: NA
V gene: TRBV7-2
J gene: TRBJ2-3
CDR3 length: 15
CDR3 protein: CASSITGLNTDTQYF

clone size: NA
V gene: TRBV5-1
J gene: TRBJ1-4
CDR3 length: 15
CDR3 protein: CASSLRGRGDEKLFF

clone size: NA
V gene: TRBV5-1
J gene: TRBJ2-2
CDR3 length: 16
CDR3 protein: CASSLRGLRSIGELFF